This T cell receptor beta chain is drawn from a study of sequential checkpoint blockade in melanoma. Study summary: Both treatment sequences were followed by maintenance nivolumab.

As for treatment: randomized to nivolumab then ipilimumab (arm A) or the reverse (arm B). None of the patients previously received DNA-damaging chemotherapy. J gave up 8 bases and V 4 bases, and 6 bases lay outside the gene matches. Germline V gene sequence: CDR1 SGHRS, CDR2 YFSETQ. The CDR3 contains 12 residues. Profiled with immunoSEQ multiplex PCR; TCRdb holds only in-frame clones, not every one. The sample has about 27,000 clones, 70% to 80% seen once; the top ten hold more than 10%. The chain combines TRBV5-1 with TRBJ2-7; TRBD1 matches 7 bases. This TCR was recovered from a human donor with melanoma. The sequencing here drew on CD8+ T cells sorted from blood (inferred from file names), taken from a patient given nivolumab and ipilimumab in sequence. Here the CDR3 DNA reads TGCGCCAGCAGCCCCAACAGGGGACAGCAGTACTTC. Its protein product is CASSPNRGQQYF.